Listed below are T cell receptor beta chains from one sample, sequenced in a study of somatic mutations in cytotoxic T cells in rheumatoid arthritis. Profiled with immunoSEQ multiplex PCR; TCRdb holds only in-frame clones, not every one. Here the sample spans approximately 1,400 clones, roughly 86% being singletons. The source material was CD8+ T cells sorted from blood. These receptors all stem from a woman aged 70-85 years with rheumatoid arthritis. CDR3s include the opening cysteine and the closing phenylalanine or tryptophan. D genes are given only for firm matches. The size entry is marked missing in some rows and otherwise reads once, few, many or a size class.

CDR3aa: CASSEGAGAGDEQYF
CDR3nt: TGTGCCAGCAGCGAGGGGGCAGGGGCAGGGGACGAGCAGTACTTC
d_gene: TRBD1
v_gene: TRBV9
j_gene: TRBJ2-7
abundance: -

CDR3aa: CASSLGGAAYNEQFF
CDR3nt: TGTGCCAGCAGTTTAGGGGGGGCGGCCTACAATGAGCAGTTCTTC
d_gene: -
v_gene: TRBV27
j_gene: TRBJ2-1
abundance: -

CDR3aa: CASSLGQDPSSYEQYF
CDR3nt: TGTGCCAGCAGCTTAGGGCAGGATCCGAGCTCCTACGAGCAGTACTTC
d_gene: -
v_gene: TRBV7-6
j_gene: TRBJ2-7
abundance: -

CDR3aa: CASSPGQTYEQYF
CDR3nt: TGTGCCAGCAGCCCGGGACAAACTTACGAGCAGTACTTC
d_gene: -
v_gene: TRBV5-6
j_gene: TRBJ2-7
abundance: -

CDR3aa: CASSVAGKNTEAFF
CDR3nt: TGTGCCAGCAGCGTAGCAGGGAAGAACACTGAAGCTTTCTTT
d_gene: -
v_gene: TRBV9
j_gene: TRBJ1-1
abundance: -

CDR3aa: CASSEFPGQSYEQYF
CDR3nt: TGTGCCAGCAGTGAATTCCCCGGACAGTCCTACGAGCAGTACTTC
d_gene: -
v_gene: TRBV6-1
j_gene: TRBJ2-7
abundance: -

CDR3aa: CASSYSIRTGAHGYTF
CDR3nt: TGTGCCAGCAGTTACTCGATAAGGACAGGGGCCCATGGCTACACCTTC
d_gene: TRBD1
v_gene: TRBV6-5
j_gene: TRBJ1-2
abundance: -

CDR3aa: CASKAELAGGSNNEQFF
CDR3nt: TGCGCCAGCAAAGCCGAACTAGCGGGGGGGTCAAACAATGAGCAGTTCTTC
d_gene: TRBD2
v_gene: TRBV5-1
j_gene: TRBJ2-1
abundance: -

CDR3aa: CASSAPGQSYEQYF
CDR3nt: TGTGCCAGCAGCGCCCCGGGACAGTCCTACGAGCAGTACTTC
d_gene: TRBD1
v_gene: TRBV9
j_gene: TRBJ2-7
abundance: -

CDR3aa: CASSVVPAGRTDTQYF
CDR3nt: TGTGCCAGCAGCGTAGTACCAGCGGGGCGCACAGATACGCAGTATTTT
d_gene: TRBD2
v_gene: TRBV9
j_gene: TRBJ2-3
abundance: few

CDR3aa: CASSSLQGVPDNEQFF
CDR3nt: TGTGCCAGCAGCTCCCTACAGGGGGTACCTGACAATGAGCAGTTCTTC
d_gene: TRBD1
v_gene: TRBV5-8
j_gene: TRBJ2-1
abundance: -

CDR3aa: CASSIEHSYHGYTF
CDR3nt: TGTGCCAGTAGTATAGAGCACAGCTACCATGGCTACACCTTC
d_gene: -
v_gene: TRBV19
j_gene: TRBJ1-2
abundance: -

CDR3aa: CASKPGQGAGNTIYF
CDR3nt: TGTGCCAGCAAGCCGGGACAGGGGGCTGGAAACACCATATATTTT
d_gene: TRBD1
v_gene: TRBV27
j_gene: TRBJ1-3
abundance: -

CDR3aa: CASSHGGAGEQYF
CDR3nt: TGTGCCAGCAGTCATGGGGGGGCGGGCGAGCAGTACTTC
d_gene: -
v_gene: TRBV13
j_gene: TRBJ2-7
abundance: once

CDR3aa: CASSLVGQGLNESPLHF
CDR3nt: TGTGCCAGCAGCTTGGTGGGACAGGGGTTAAATGAGTCACCCCTCCACTTT
d_gene: TRBD1
v_gene: TRBV5-6
j_gene: TRBJ1-6
abundance: -

CDR3aa: CASSLSGELFF
CDR3nt: TGTGCCAGCAGCCTTAGCGGGGAGCTGTTTTTT
d_gene: -
v_gene: TRBV7-8
j_gene: TRBJ2-2
abundance: few

CDR3aa: CASSPLAGLNTGELFF
CDR3nt: TGTGCCAGCAGTCCCCTAGCGGGCCTTAACACCGGGGAGCTGTTTTTT
d_gene: TRBD2
v_gene: TRBV28
j_gene: TRBJ2-2
abundance: -

CDR3aa: CASSYNGELFF
CDR3nt: TGTGCCAGCAGTTACAACGGGGAGCTGTTTTTT
d_gene: -
v_gene: TRBV6-1
j_gene: TRBJ2-2
abundance: -

CDR3aa: CASSPLGGTEAFF
CDR3nt: TGTGCCAGCAGTCCTTTAGGGGGCACTGAAGCTTTCTTT
d_gene: -
v_gene: TRBV6-1
j_gene: TRBJ1-1
abundance: -

CDR3aa: CASSQVTSGSNEQFF
CDR3nt: TGCGCCAGCAGCCAAGTAACTAGCGGGAGCAATGAGCAGTTCTTC
d_gene: TRBD2
v_gene: TRBV4-3
j_gene: TRBJ2-1
abundance: -

CDR3aa: CASSYSTDRLLYGYTF
CDR3nt: TGTGCCAGCAGTTACTCGACTGATCGACTTCTCTATGGCTACACCTTC
d_gene: -
v_gene: TRBV6-5
j_gene: TRBJ1-2
abundance: -

CDR3aa: CASSVVVGLQGARETQYF
CDR3nt: TGTGCCAGCAGCGTAGTGGTGGGGTTGCAGGGGGCTCGTGAGACCCAGTACTTC
d_gene: TRBD1
v_gene: TRBV7-6
j_gene: TRBJ2-5
abundance: -

CDR3aa: CASSFGGMDTQYF
CDR3nt: TGCGCCAGCAGCTTTGGGGGGATGGATACGCAGTATTTT
d_gene: -
v_gene: TRBV5-1
j_gene: TRBJ2-3
abundance: -

CDR3aa: CASSMGPYEQYF
CDR3nt: TGTGCCAGCAGCATGGGGCCATACGAGCAGTACTTC
d_gene: -
v_gene: TRBV5-6
j_gene: TRBJ2-7
abundance: few

CDR3aa: CASSLGTVNTDTQYF
CDR3nt: TGTGCCAGCAGCTTGGGGACAGTCAACACAGATACGCAGTATTTT
d_gene: -
v_gene: TRBV5-6
j_gene: TRBJ2-3
abundance: -

CDR3aa: CASSPAASYEQYF
CDR3nt: TGTGCCAGCAGCCCGGCGGCCTCCTACGAGCAGTACTTC
d_gene: -
v_gene: TRBV13
j_gene: TRBJ2-7
abundance: -

CDR3aa: CASSLSTGNTEAFF
CDR3nt: TGTGCCAGCAGCTTGAGTACGGGAAACACTGAAGCTTTCTTT
d_gene: -
v_gene: TRBV5-4
j_gene: TRBJ1-1
abundance: -

CDR3aa: CASSLGRAQGFGSPLHF
CDR3nt: TGTGCCAGCAGTTTGGGCCGGGCCCAGGGGTTTGGTTCACCCCTCCACTTT
d_gene: -
v_gene: TRBV27
j_gene: TRBJ1-6
abundance: few

CDR3aa: CASGPRQNEQYF
CDR3nt: TGTGCTAGTGGTCCCCGACAGAACGAGCAGTACTTC
d_gene: -
v_gene: TRBV12-5
j_gene: TRBJ2-7
abundance: -

CDR3aa: CASTLELAKNIQYF
CDR3nt: TGTGCCAGCACCCTCGAGTTAGCCAAAAACATTCAGTACTTC
d_gene: -
v_gene: TRBV7-9
j_gene: TRBJ2-4
abundance: -

CDR3aa: CASRGGKNIQYF
CDR3nt: TGTGCCAGCAGGGGGGGCAAAAACATTCAGTACTTC
d_gene: -
v_gene: TRBV7-9
j_gene: TRBJ2-4
abundance: -

CDR3aa: CASSSGTSAYNEQFF
CDR3nt: TGTGCCAGCAGTTCCGGGACTAGCGCGTACAATGAGCAGTTCTTC
d_gene: TRBD2
v_gene: TRBV28
j_gene: TRBJ2-1
abundance: -

CDR3aa: CASSLNRGRNTEAFF
CDR3nt: TGTGCCAGCAGCTTGAACAGGGGGAGGAACACTGAAGCTTTCTTT
d_gene: TRBD1
v_gene: TRBV5-5
j_gene: TRBJ1-1
abundance: -

CDR3aa: CASSFTGANTEAFF
CDR3nt: TGTGCCAGCAGTTTCACAGGGGCGAACACTGAAGCTTTCTTT
d_gene: TRBD1
v_gene: TRBV27
j_gene: TRBJ1-1
abundance: -

CDR3aa: CASSLQGGNYGYTF
CDR3nt: TGTGCCAGCAGTTTACAGGGTGGGAACTATGGCTACACCTTC
d_gene: -
v_gene: TRBV27
j_gene: TRBJ1-2
abundance: -

CDR3aa: CATSSRAGGLADTQYF
CDR3nt: TGTGCCACCAGCTCCAGAGCGGGGGGGCTGGCAGATACGCAGTATTTT
d_gene: TRBD2
v_gene: TRBV15
j_gene: TRBJ2-3
abundance: -

CDR3aa: CASSLQGLNTEAFF
CDR3nt: TGCGCCAGCAGCCTACAGGGTCTGAACACTGAAGCTTTCTTT
d_gene: -
v_gene: TRBV4-1
j_gene: TRBJ1-1
abundance: -

CDR3aa: CASSSWEGGGTEAFF
CDR3nt: TGTGCCAGCAGCTCCTGGGAGGGTGGGGGCACTGAAGCTTTCTTT
d_gene: -
v_gene: TRBV7-8
j_gene: TRBJ1-1
abundance: -

CDR3aa: CASTRGGSGYEQYF
CDR3nt: TGTGCCAGCACTCGCGGCGGGAGTGGCTACGAGCAGTACTTC
d_gene: TRBD2
v_gene: TRBV7-8
j_gene: TRBJ2-7
abundance: once

CDR3aa: CASGYSQGTNTEAFF
CDR3nt: TGTGCCAGCGGATACTCCCAGGGAACTAACACTGAAGCTTTCTTT
d_gene: -
v_gene: TRBV6-6
j_gene: TRBJ1-1
abundance: -

CDR3aa: CASSLLQGIFNEQYF
CDR3nt: TGTGCCAGCAGCCTCCTACAGGGGATTTTCAACGAGCAGTACTTC
d_gene: TRBD1
v_gene: TRBV11-1
j_gene: TRBJ2-7
abundance: few

CDR3aa: CASSYWDNNQPQHF
CDR3nt: TGTGCCAGCAGTTACTGGGACAACAATCAGCCCCAGCATTTT
d_gene: -
v_gene: TRBV6-6
j_gene: TRBJ1-5
abundance: once

CDR3aa: CASSERQYNEQFF
CDR3nt: TGTGCCAGCAGCGAGAGACAGTACAATGAGCAGTTCTTC
d_gene: -
v_gene: TRBV7-3
j_gene: TRBJ2-1
abundance: few

CDR3aa: CASSPPPGQGKTEAFF
CDR3nt: TGTGCCAGCAGCCCACCTCCGGGACAGGGGAAAACTGAAGCTTTCTTT
d_gene: TRBD1
v_gene: TRBV9
j_gene: TRBJ1-1
abundance: -

CDR3aa: CASSLAAGYTQYF
CDR3nt: TGTGCCAGCAGCTTAGCAGCGGGGTATACGCAGTATTTT
d_gene: TRBD2
v_gene: TRBV11-2
j_gene: TRBJ2-3
abundance: -